The present T cell receptor beta chain was sequenced within a study of blood T cell repertoires in COVID-19. The CDR3 sequence is 15 residues long. The germline CDR1 and CDR2 sequences are SGHRS and YFSETQ. V lost 0 bases and J 4 bases, leaving 11 bases between the germline ends. This table comes from immunoSEQ multiplex PCR, and its TCRdb copy is limited to in-frame clones, with some not included. This table has about 310,000 clones, 85% to 90% appearing once. Allocation to cohorts depended on clinical history reported by the participants. Sequencing used PBMCs or T cells enriched from blood (not recorded which). The sequence was collected from a woman in her late teens or twenties with acute COVID-19. The chain uses TRBV5-1 and TRBJ1-5, with D maybe TRBD1 (5 bases). CDR3 residues: CASSLGRGMNQPQHF. For the CDR3, the DNA is TGCGCCAGCAGCTTGGGTAGGGGTATGAATCAGCCCCAGCATTTT.